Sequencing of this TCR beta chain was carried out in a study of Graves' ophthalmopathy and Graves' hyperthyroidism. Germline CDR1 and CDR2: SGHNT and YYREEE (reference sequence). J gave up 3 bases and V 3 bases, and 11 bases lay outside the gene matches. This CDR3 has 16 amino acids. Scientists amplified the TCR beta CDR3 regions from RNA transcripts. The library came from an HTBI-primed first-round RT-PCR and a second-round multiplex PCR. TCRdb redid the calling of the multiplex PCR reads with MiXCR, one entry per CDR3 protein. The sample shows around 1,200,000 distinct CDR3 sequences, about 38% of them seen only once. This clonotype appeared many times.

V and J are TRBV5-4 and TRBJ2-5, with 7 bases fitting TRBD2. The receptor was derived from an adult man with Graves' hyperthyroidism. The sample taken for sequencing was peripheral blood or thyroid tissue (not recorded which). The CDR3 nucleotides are TGTGCCAGCAGCTCAGGACTAGGGGCCGCCGAAGAGACCCAGTACTTC. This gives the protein CASSSGLGAAEETQYF.